The rows below give T cell receptor beta chains drawn from one sample of a study of cytomegalovirus exposure and HLA in healthy donors. The protocol was immunoSEQ multiplex PCR, while the TCRdb copy is restricted to in-frame clones and leaves out a portion. The sample shows roughly 190,000 clones, approximately 81% of them seen only once. Sample: PBMCs. These receptors all come from a man aged 45-65 years in good health and CMV-seronegative. The CDR3 runs from the conserved cysteine through the conserved F or W. A D gene is named only where the DNA matches it firmly. Some rows mark clone size as missing; the rest say once, few, many or name a class of expanded clone.

d_gene	abundance	j_gene	v_gene	CDR3aa	CDR3nt
TRBD2	.	TRBJ2-3	TRBV7-7	CASSLVGGITDTQYF	TGTGCCAGCAGCTTAGTCGGGGGGATCACAGATACGCAGTATTTT
.	.	TRBJ1-3	TRBV7-6	CASSHGSGNTIYF	TGTGCCAGCAGCCACGGCTCTGGAAACACCATATATTTT
.	.	TRBJ2-2	TRBV18	CASSPPATGGELFF	TGTGCCAGCTCACCACCGGCGACGGGCGGGGAGCTGTTTTTT
.	.	TRBJ2-3	TRBV9	CASSVGEGDTQYF	TGTGCCAGCAGCGTAGGAGAGGGAGATACGCAGTATTTT
TRBD1	.	TRBJ1-1	TRBV19	CASSISGGLGTEAFF	TGTGCCAGTAGCATCTCAGGGGGACTTGGAACTGAAGCTTTCTTT
.	.	TRBJ1-1	TRBV2	CASSKRVQGRFLNTEAFF	TGTGCCAGCAGTAAAAGGGTGCAGGGGCGATTTCTGAACACTGAAGCTTTCTTT
TRBD2	.	TRBJ2-1	TRBV11-2	CASSPLAGGLDDEQFF	TGTGCCAGCAGCCCCCTAGCGGGGGGGCTCGACGATGAGCAGTTCTTC
.	.	TRBJ2-2	TRBV10-3	CAISESRVAGASSGELFF	TGTGCCATCAGTGAGTCCCGGGTTGCGGGGGCCTCTTCCGGGGAGCTGTTTTTT
.	.	TRBJ2-3	TRBV5-6	CASSSAVRETSTDTQYF	TGTGCCAGCAGCTCCGCGGTCAGAGAAACTAGCACAGATACGCAGTATTTT
.	.	TRBJ1-5	TRBV7-8	CASLGRGSQPQHF	TGTGCCAGCCTCGGGAGGGGGAGCCAGCCCCAGCATTTT
.	once	TRBJ1-1	TRBV5-6	CASRPQGSTEAFF	TGTGCCAGCAGGCCGCAGGGTTCCACTGAAGCTTTCTTT
TRBD2	.	TRBJ2-3	TRBV19	CVSSILSAGGGSRDTQYF	TGTGTCAGTAGTATCCTCTCAGCGGGAGGGGGCTCCCGGGATACGCAGTATTTT
.	.	TRBJ2-5	TRBV27	CASSFAWSSQETQYF	TGTGCCAGCAGTTTTGCCTGGAGTTCCCAAGAGACCCAGTACTTC
TRBD2	.	TRBJ2-3	TRBV9	CASSVRGIAGDTYTDTQYF	TGTGCCAGCAGCGTGAGGGGGATAGCGGGGGACACCTACACAGATACGCAGTATTTT
.	.	TRBJ2-2	TRBV7-3	CASSFAGTGELFF	TGTGCCAGCAGCTTCGCGGGTACCGGGGAGCTGTTTTTT
.	.	TRBJ1-1	TRBV27	CASSPGYMGPEAFF	TGTGCCAGCAGTCCAGGGTACATGGGGCCTGAAGCTTTCTTT
.	.	TRBJ2-5	TRBV5-6	CASSLGQGKQYF	TGTGCCAGCAGCTTGGGGCAGGGAAAGCAGTACTTC
.	.	TRBJ1-5	TRBV7-8	CASSLGSAGVGSNQPQHF	TGTGCCAGCAGCTTAGGTTCCGCCGGGGTGGGTAGCAATCAGCCCCAGCATTTT
TRBD1	.	TRBJ1-1	TRBV6-1	CASKETGVYTEAFF	TGTGCCAGCAAGGAGACAGGGGTGTACACTGAAGCTTTCTTT
TRBD1	.	TRBJ2-7	TRBV27	CASSLRLGQGAYEQYF	TGTGCCAGCAGTTTAAGGTTGGGACAGGGGGCTTACGAGCAGTACTTC
.	once	TRBJ1-3	TRBV4-3	CASSQDSGGRGNTIYF	TGCGCCAGCAGCCAAGATTCGGGAGGGCGAGGAAACACCATATATTTT
.	.	TRBJ1-1	TRBV11-2	CASSLGVNTEAFF	TGTGCCAGCAGCTTAGGAGTGAACACTGAAGCTTTCTTT
TRBD1	.	TRBJ1-2	TRBV6-1	CASSEGQGKYYGYTF	TGTGCCAGCAGTGAGGGACAGGGGAAGTACTATGGCTACACCTTC
.	few	TRBJ1-3	TRBV13	CASSWGDASGNTIYF	TGTGCCAGCAGCTGGGGGGACGCCTCTGGAAACACCATATATTTT
.	.	TRBJ2-7	TRBV7-2	CASSLEEGSAYEQYF	TGTGCCAGCAGCTTAGAGGAGGGATCGGCGTACGAGCAGTACTTC
TRBD1	.	TRBJ2-1	TRBV6-5	CASLPRTGGRAEQFF	TGTGCCAGCTTGCCGAGGACAGGGGGTAGGGCTGAGCAGTTCTTC
.	.	TRBJ2-2	TRBV5-1	CASSYLRQGRAGELFF	TGCGCCAGCAGCTACCTCCGACAGGGGAGGGCCGGGGAGCTGTTTTTT
.	once	TRBJ2-7	TRBV27	CASSLTRQVGEQYF	TGTGCCAGCAGTTTAACCAGGCAGGTTGGCGAGCAGTACTTC
.	few	TRBJ1-4	TRBV7-8	CASSLPSGGSEKLFF	TGTGCCAGCAGCTTACCCTCTGGGGGGAGCGAAAAACTGTTTTTT
.	.	TRBJ1-6	TRBV6-1	CASSAQDNSPLHF	TGTGCCAGCAGTGCACAGGATAATTCACCCCTCCACTTT
TRBD1	once	TRBJ1-2	TRBV18	CASLPASRGHGYTF	TGTGCCAGCTTGCCGGCGTCCAGGGGGCATGGCTACACCTTC
TRBD1	few	TRBJ1-5	TRBV4-3	CASSQDLTGASQPQHF	TGCGCCAGCAGCCAAGATCTTACAGGGGCGAGTCAGCCCCAGCATTTT
TRBD2	.	TRBJ2-5	TRBV4-1	CASSQRGEETQYF	TGCGCCAGCAGCCAGCGGGGGGAAGAGACCCAGTACTTC
.	.	TRBJ1-2	TRBV5-4	CASSQSIQTRGYTF	TGCGCCAGCAGCCAGTCAATTCAGACGAGGGGCTACACCTTC
.	.	TRBJ1-2	TRBV7-9	CASSPWLPDSELGTF	TGTGCCAGCAGCCCCTGGCTCCCAGACAGTGAGCTTGGCACCTTC
.	.	TRBJ1-1	TRBV5-1	CASSLLNDRRGNTEAFF	TGCGCCAGCTCTCTACTTAATGACAGACGAGGGAACACTGAAGCTTTCTTT
TRBD1	.	TRBJ1-2	TRBV2	CASTKDRAVGTF	TGTGCCAGCACTAAGGACAGGGCGGTAGGCACCTTC
TRBD2	.	TRBJ2-1	TRBV19	CASSIRRGANEQFF	TGTGCCAGTAGTATACGGCGGGGGGCCAATGAGCAGTTCTTC
TRBD1	.	TRBJ2-7	TRBV11-2	CASKTGTGRGSYEQYF	TGTGCCAGCAAGACCGGGACAGGCCGCGGGTCCTACGAGCAGTACTTC
TRBD1	.	TRBJ2-4	TRBV27	CASSPIQGYIQYF	TGTGCCAGCAGCCCAATACAGGGGTACATTCAGTACTTC
.	.	TRBJ2-7	TRBV18	CASSRLTGVYEQYF	TGTGCCAGCTCACGGTTGACAGGAGTCTACGAGCAGTACTTC
.	.	TRBJ2-7	TRBV11-2	CASSLDRAGSYEQYF	TGTGCCAGCAGCTTAGACCGAGCAGGCTCCTACGAGCAGTACTTC